This record concerns one T cell receptor (beta chain) sequence. What it binds is not known. A second PCR, run for about 7 to 11 cycles, used a sample-barcoded 5' primer plus a J-beta primer mix. TCRdb redid the calling of the 5' RACE reads with MiXCR, one entry per CDR3 protein. Among about 640,000 distinct CDR3 sequences listed, 58% were seen once. The data stem from a study of blood T cells in healthy people across ages. Study-wide results and limits: Naive T cell percentage showed a strong correlation with TCR beta diversity. Observed TCR beta diversity per million T cells went down as age went up. This fall followed a roughly linear course with age.

This CDR3 contains 16 residues. CDR1 is SEHNR, CDR2 FQNEAQ, per germline (reference sequence). V lost 4 bases, J lost 0 bases, and 6 bases stayed unmatched. The chain uses TRBV7-9 and TRBJ1-3; 7 bases match TRBD1. Input material: blood. The receptor comes from a man between 60 and 75 years old in good health. The CDR3 DNA reads TGTGCCAGCAGCTCCAGGGGGACCTTCTCTGGAAACACCATATATTTT. This sequence encodes CASSSRGTFSGNTIYF.